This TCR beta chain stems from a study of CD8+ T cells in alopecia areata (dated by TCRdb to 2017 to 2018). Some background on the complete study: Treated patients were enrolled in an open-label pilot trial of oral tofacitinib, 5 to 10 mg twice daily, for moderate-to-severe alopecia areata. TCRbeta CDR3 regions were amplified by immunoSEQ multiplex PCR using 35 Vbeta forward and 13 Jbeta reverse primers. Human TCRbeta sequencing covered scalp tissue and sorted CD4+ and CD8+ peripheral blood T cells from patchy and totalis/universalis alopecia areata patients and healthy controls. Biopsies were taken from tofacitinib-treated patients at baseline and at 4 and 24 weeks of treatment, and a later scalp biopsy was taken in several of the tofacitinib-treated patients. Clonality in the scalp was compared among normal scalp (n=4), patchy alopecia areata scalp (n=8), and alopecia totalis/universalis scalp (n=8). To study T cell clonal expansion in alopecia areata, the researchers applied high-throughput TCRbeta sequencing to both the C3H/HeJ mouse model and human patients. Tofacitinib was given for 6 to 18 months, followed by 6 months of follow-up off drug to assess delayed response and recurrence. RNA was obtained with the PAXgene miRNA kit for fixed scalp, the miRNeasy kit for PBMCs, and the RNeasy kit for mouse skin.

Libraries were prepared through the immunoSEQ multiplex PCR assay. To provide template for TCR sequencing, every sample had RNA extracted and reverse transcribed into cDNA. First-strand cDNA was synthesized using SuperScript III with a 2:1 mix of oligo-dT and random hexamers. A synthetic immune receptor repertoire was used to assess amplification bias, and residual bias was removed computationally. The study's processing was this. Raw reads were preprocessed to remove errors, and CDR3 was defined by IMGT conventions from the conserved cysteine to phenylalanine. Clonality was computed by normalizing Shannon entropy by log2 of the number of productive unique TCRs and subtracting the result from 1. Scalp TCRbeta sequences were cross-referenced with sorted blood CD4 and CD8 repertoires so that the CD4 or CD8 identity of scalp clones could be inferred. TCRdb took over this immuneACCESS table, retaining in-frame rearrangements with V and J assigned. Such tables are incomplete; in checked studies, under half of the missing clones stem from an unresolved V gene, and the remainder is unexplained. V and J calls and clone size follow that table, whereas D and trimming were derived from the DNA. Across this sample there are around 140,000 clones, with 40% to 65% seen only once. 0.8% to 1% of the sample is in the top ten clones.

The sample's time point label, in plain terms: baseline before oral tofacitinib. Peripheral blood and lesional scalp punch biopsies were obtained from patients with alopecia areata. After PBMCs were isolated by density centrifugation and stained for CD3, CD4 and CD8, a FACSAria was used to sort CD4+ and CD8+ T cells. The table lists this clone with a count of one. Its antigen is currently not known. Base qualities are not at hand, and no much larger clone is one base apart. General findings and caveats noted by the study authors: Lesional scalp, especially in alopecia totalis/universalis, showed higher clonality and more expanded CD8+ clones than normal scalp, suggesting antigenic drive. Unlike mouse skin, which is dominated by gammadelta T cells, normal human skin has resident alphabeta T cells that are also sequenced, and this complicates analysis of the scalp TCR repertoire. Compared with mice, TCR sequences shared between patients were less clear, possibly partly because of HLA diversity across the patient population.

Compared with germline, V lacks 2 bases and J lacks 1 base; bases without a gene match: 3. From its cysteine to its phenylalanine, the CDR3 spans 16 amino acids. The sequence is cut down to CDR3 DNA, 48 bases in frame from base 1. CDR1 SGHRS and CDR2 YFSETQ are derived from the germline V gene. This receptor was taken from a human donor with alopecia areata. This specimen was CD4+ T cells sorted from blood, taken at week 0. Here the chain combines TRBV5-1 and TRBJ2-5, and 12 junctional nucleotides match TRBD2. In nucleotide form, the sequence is TGCGCCAGCAGCTTTTCGACTAGCGGGAGCCAAGAGACCCAGTACTTC. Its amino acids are CASSFSTSGSQETQYF.